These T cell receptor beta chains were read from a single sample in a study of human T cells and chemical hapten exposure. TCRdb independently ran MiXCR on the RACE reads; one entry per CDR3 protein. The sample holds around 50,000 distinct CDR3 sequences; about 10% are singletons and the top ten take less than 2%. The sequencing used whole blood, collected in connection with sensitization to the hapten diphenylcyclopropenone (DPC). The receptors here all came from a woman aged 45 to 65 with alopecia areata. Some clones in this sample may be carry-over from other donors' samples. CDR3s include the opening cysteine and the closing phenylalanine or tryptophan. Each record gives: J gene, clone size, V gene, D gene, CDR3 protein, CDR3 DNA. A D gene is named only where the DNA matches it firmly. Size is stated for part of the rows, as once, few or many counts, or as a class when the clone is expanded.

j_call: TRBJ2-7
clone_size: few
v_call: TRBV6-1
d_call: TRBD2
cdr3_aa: CASSEEGLAIYEQYF
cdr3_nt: TGTGCCAGCAGTGAGGAGGGACTAGCAATCTACGAGCAGTACTTC

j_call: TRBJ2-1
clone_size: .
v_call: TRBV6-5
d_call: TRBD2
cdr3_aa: CASRVGPGGQNEQFF
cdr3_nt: TGTGCCAGCAGGGTTGGTCCGGGGGGGCAAAATGAGCAGTTCTTC

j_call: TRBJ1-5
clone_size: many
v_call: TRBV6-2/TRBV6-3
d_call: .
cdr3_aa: CASSSPGAFNQPQHF
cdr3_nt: TGTGCCAGCAGTTCCCCGGGGGCCTTCAATCAGCCCCAGCATTTT

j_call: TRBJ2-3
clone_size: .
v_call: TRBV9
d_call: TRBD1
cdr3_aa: CASGTGGTDTQYF
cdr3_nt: TGTGCCAGCGGGACAGGGGGCACAGATACGCAGTATTTT

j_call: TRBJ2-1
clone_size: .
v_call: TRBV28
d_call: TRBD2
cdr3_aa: CASRTLAGSYNEQFF
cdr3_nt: TGTGCCAGCAGAACACTAGCGGGCTCCTACAATGAGCAGTTCTTC

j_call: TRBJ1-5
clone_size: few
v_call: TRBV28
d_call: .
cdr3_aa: CASSPWALTEGDQPQHF
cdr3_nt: TGTGCCAGCAGTCCCTGGGCGCTGACAGAGGGCGATCAGCCCCAGCATTTT

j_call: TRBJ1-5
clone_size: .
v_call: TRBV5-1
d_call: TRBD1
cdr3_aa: CASSPDGEPTGNKHF
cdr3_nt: TGCGCCAGCAGCCCCGATGGGGAACCGACAGGGAACAAGCATTTT

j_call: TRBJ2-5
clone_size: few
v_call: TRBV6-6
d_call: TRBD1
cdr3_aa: CASVDRGQETQYF
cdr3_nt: TGTGCCAGCGTAGACAGGGGACAAGAGACCCAGTACTTC

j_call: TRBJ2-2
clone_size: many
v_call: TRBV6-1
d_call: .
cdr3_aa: CASTKLTGELFF
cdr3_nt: TGTGCCAGTACGAAGCTCACCGGGGAGCTGTTTTTT

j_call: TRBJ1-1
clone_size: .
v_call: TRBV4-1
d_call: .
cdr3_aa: CASSQDQGTEAFF
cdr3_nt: TGCGCCAGCAGCCAAGATCAGGGGACTGAAGCTTTCTTT

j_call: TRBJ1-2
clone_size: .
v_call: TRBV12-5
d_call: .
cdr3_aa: CASAWDGYGYTF
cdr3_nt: TGTGCTAGTGCCTGGGACGGCTATGGCTACACCTTC

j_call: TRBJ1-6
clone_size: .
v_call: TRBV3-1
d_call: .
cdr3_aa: CASSQRAPRSGSPLHF
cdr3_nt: TGTGCCAGCAGCCAACGCGCTCCTAGAAGTGGTTCACCCCTCCACTTT

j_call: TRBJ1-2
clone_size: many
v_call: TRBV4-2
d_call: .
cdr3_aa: CASSQDYYGYTF
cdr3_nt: TGTGCCAGCAGCCAGGATTACTATGGCTACACCTTC

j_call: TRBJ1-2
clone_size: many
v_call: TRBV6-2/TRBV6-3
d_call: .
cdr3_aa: CASSLRDTKIANYGYTF
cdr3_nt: TGTGCCAGCAGTCTCCGGGACACCAAGATTGCTAACTATGGCTACACCTTC

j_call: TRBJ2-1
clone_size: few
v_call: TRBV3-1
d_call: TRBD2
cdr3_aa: CASRRGGNYNEQFF
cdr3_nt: TGTGCCAGCAGGCGGGGAGGGAACTACAATGAGCAGTTCTTC

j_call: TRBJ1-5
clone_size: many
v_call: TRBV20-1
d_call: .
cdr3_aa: CSARPTGQPQHF
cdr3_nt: TGCAGTGCTAGACCGACTGGACAGCCCCAGCATTTT

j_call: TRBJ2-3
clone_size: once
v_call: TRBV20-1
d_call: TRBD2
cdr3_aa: CSASPSGSSVSTDTQYF
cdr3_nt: TGCAGTGCTAGCCCTAGCGGCTCGTCTGTCAGCACAGATACGCAGTATTTT

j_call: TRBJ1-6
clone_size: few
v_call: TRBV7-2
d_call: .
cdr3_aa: CASSNSNSPLHF
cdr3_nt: TGTGCCAGCAGTAATTCTAATTCACCCCTCCACTTT

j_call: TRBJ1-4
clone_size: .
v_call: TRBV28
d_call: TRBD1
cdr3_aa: CASSWTGGLSTNEKLFF
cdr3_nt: TGTGCCAGCAGCTGGACAGGGGGCCTCTCGACTAATGAAAAACTGTTTTTT

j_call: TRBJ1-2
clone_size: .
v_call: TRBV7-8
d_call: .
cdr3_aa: CASSPSMGLAGYTF
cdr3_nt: TGTGCCAGCAGCCCCTCAATGGGCCTTGCGGGCTACACCTTC